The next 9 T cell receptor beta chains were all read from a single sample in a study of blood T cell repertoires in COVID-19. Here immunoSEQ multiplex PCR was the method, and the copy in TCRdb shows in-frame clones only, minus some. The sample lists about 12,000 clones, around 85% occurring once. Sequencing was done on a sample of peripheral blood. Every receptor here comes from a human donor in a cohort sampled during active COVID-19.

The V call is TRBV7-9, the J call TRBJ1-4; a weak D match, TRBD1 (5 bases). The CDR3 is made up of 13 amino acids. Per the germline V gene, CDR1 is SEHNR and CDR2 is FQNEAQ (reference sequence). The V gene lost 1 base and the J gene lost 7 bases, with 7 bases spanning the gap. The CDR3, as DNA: TGTGCCAGCAGCTTAGGGACATTTGAAAAACTGTTTTTT. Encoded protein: CASSLGTFEKLFF.

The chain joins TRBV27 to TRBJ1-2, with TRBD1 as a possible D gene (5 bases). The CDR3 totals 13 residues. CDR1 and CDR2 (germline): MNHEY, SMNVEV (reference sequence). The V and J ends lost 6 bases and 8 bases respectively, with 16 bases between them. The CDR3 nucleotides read TGTGCCAGCAGGGACGGGGGTTACGAGGGCTACACCTTC. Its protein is CASRDGGYEGYTF.

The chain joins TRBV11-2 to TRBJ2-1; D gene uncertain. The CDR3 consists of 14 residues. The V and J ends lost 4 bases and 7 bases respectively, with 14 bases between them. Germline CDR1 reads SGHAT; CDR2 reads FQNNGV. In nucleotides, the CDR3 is TGTGCCAGCAGCTCGCTTGGCACACCGAATGAGCAGTTCTTC. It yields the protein CASSSLGTPNEQFF.

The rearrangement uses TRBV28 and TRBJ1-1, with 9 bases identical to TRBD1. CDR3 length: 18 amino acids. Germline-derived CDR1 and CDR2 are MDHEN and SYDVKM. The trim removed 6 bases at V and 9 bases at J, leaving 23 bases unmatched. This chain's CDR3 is CASSSRASRTGGYSKAFF. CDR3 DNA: TGTGCCAGCAGCTCCCGCGCAAGCAGAACAGGGGGCTACTCCAAAGCTTTCTTT.

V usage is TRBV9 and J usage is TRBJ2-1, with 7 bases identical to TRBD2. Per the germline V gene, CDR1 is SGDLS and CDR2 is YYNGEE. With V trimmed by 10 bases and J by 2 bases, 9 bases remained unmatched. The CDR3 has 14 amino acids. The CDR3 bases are TGTGCCCTTGCGGGGAGGGTGGCCTACAATGAGCAGTTCTTC. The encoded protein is CALAGRVAYNEQFF.

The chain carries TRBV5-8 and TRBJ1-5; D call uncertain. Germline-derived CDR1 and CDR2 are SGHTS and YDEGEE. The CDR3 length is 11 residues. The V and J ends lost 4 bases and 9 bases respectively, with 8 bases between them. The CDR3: CASSLYGPQHF. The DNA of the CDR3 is TGTGCCAGCAGCCTGTACGGGCCCCAGCATTTT.

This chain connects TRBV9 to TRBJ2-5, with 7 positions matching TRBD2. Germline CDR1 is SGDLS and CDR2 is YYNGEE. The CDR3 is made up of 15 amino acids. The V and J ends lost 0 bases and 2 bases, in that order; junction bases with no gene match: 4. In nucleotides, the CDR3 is TGTGCCAGCAGCGTAGATGGGGGGGAGCAAGAGACCCAGTACTTC. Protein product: CASSVDGGEQETQYF.

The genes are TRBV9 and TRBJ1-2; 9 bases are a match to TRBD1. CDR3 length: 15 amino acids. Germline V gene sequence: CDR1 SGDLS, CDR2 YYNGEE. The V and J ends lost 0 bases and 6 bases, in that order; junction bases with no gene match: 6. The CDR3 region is CASSVVGTGLDGYTF. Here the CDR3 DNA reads TGTGCCAGCAGCGTAGTAGGGACAGGGTTGGATGGCTACACCTTC. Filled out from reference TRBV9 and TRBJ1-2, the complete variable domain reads DSGVTQTPKHLITATGQRVTLRCSPRSGDLSVYWYQQSLDQGLQFLIQYYNGEERAKGNILERFSAQQFPDLHSELNLSSLELGDSALYFCASSVVGTGLDGYTFGSGTRLTVV.

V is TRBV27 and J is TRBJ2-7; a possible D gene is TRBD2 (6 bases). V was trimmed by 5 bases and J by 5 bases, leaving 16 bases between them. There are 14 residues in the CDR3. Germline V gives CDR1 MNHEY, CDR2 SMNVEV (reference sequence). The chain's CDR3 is CASSVGTWRDEQYF. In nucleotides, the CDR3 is TGTGCCAGCAGTGTGGGGACTTGGCGGGACGAGCAGTACTTC.